This note documents a single T cell receptor beta chain sequence. What it binds is unknown. This sample was taken from a study of T cell repertoires in cytomegalovirus infection. At the level of the study: Matching HLA type, along with CMV infection, was indicated by public TCR beta signatures.

TCRdb called the reads again in MiXCR, with one record for every CDR3 protein. Here the sample spans about 700,000 distinct CDR3 sequences, approximately 33% being singletons. CDR3 length: 12 residues. Per germline, CDR1 MDHEN and CDR2 SYDVKM. V was clipped by 3 bases and J by 10 bases, with 12 bases between them. Study-level findings and limits: Cumulative frequency of public TCR beta families picked out carriers of CMV plus the relevant HLA.

The origin of this receptor is a human donor in good health (CMV status not recorded). Some clones in this sample may be carry-over from other donors' samples. Sequenced here: cultured PBMCs, sampled from culture after CMV antigen stimulation. This chain connects TRBV28 to TRBJ1-1, with D perhaps matching TRBD1 (5 bases). CDR3: CASSFGPGGAFF. For the CDR3, the DNA is TGTGCCAGCAGTTTCGGCCCTGGGGGAGCTTTCTTT.